This record covers a single T cell receptor (beta chain). The target antigen is unknown. The CDR3 totals 17 residues. Per germline, CDR1 DFQATT and CDR2 SNEGSKA (reference sequence). The data are from a study of monozygotic twins with inflammatory bowel disease. Broader study findings: Ultimately, a single strong signal or clonotype associated with IBD was not supported.

Addition of UMIs with a 6-nucleotide sample barcode was achieved by template switching. One entry per CDR3 protein, without DNA, is what TCRdb gives after re-calling the 5' RACE reads. The data include approximately 400,000 distinct CDR3 sequences; the top ten clones carry under 3%. The sample was blood. The V gene is TRBV20-1, the J gene TRBJ1-4; the D call from TCRdb, TRBD1, cannot be confirmed without DNA. The TCR comes from a human donor with ulcerative colitis or Crohn's disease, or a healthy co-twin of an affected twin (not recorded which). The CDR3 reads CSAGGQGGEGANEKLFF.